The entry below gives a single TCR beta chain sequence along with its context. The protocol was immunoSEQ multiplex PCR, while the TCRdb copy is restricted to in-frame clones and leaves out a portion. Among about 200,000 clones listed, about nine tenths were seen once. Trimming took 4 bases from V and 8 from J, leaving 14 bases between them. The CDR3 has 13 amino acids. Germline assignment: CDR1 MNHEY and CDR2 SVGAGI. These data originate in a study of blood T cell repertoires in COVID-19. Study overall: Samples taken during acute and convalescent COVID-19 were collected in the United States, Italy and Spain.

The rearrangement links TRBV6-5 to TRBJ1-1; D unresolved. Sequencing was carried out using peripheral blood. The sequence was collected from an elderly man with acute or convalescent COVID-19. The CDR3 loop is CASSFLSVGEAFF. The CDR3 DNA reads as TGTGCCAGCAGTTTCCTTAGCGTGGGGGAAGCTTTCTTT.